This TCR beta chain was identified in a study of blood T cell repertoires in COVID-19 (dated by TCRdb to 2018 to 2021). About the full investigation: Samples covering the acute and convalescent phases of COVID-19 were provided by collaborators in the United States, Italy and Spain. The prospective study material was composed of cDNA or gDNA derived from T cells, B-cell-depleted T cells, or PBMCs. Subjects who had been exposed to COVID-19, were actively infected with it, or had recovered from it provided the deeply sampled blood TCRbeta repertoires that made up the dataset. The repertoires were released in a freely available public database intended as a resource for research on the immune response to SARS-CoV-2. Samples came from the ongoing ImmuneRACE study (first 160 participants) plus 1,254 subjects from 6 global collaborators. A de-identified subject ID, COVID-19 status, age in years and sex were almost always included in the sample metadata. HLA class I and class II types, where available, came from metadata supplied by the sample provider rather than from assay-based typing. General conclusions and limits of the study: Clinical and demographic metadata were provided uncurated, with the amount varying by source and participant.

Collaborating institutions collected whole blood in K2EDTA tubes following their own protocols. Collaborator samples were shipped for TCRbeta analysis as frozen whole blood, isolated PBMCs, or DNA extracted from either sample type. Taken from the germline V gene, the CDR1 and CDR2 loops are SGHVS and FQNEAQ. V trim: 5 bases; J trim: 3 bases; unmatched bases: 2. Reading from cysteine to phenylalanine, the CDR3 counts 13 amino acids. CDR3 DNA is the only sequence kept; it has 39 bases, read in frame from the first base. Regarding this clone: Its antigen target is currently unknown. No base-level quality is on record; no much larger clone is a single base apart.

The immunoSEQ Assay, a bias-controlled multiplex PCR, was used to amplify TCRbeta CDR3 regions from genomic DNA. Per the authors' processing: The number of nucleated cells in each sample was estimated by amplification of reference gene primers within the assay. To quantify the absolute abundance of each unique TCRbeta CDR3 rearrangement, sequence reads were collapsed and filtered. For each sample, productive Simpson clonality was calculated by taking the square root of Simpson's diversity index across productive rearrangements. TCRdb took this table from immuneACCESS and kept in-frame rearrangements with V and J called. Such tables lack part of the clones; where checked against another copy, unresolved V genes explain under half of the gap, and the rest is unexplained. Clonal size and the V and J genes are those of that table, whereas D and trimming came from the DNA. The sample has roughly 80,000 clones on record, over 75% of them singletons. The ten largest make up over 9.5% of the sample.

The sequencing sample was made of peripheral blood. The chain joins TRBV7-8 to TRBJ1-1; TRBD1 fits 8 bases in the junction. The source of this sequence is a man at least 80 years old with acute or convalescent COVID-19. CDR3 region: CASSTQGDTEAFF. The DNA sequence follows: TGTGCCAGCAGCACACAGGGGGACACTGAAGCTTTCTTT. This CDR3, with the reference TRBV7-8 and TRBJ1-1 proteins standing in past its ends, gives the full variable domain GAGVSQSPRYKVAKRGQDVALRCDPISGHVSLFWYQQALGQGPEFLTYFQNEAQLDKSGLPSDRFFAERPEGSVSTLKIQRTQQEDSAVYLCASSTQGDTEAFFGQGTRLTVV.